This T cell receptor beta chain was identified during a study of graft-versus-host responses after intestinal transplantation. About the research overall: All of the recipients had induction that used anti-thymocyte globulin, then tacrolimus and steroids for about 3 years. Findings and caveats of the study: Individuals carrying graft-donor T cell macrochimerism showed high graft-versus-host to host-versus-graft clonal ratios in allografts. GvH clones detected in recipient marrow included some appearing first in ileum or blood.

TCRdb keeps only in-frame clones here, not all; method: immunoSEQ multiplex PCR. Of 15,000 to 25,000 clones listed, 65% to 85% are singletons. The CDR3 spans 15 residues. Germline CDR1 is MNHNY and CDR2 is SVGAGI (reference sequence). The V and J ends lost 5 bases and 0 bases respectively, with 14 bases between them. Comment on this clone: Its target is unknown.

Graft material was processed, releasing intraepithelial and lamina propria lymphocytes. The sequencing here drew on ileum tissue, taken around 20 days after intestinal transplant. The genes are TRBV6-6 and TRBJ2-7; D possibly corresponds to TRBD1 (5 bases). The origin of this receptor is a human patient who received an intestinal transplant, so some T cells may come from the graft donor. CDR3 in DNA: TGTGCCAGCAGTGACACCTCAGGGAACTCCTACGAGCAGTACTTC. Residues: CASSDTSGNSYEQYF.